The 21 T cell receptor beta chains listed next were all sequenced from one sample in a study of T cell responses to AZD1222 COVID-19 vaccine. Assay: immunoSEQ multiplex PCR; the TCRdb copy retains only in-frame clones and omits some. The sample shows approximately 90,000 clones, around 93% of them seen only once. The material was peripheral blood, obtained on day 0 of AZD1222 vaccination. These receptors were obtained from an adult in good health.

V is TRBV19 and J is TRBJ2-3; D gene ambiguous. This CDR3 comprises 15 residues. Germline CDR1 LNHDA, CDR2 SQIVND (reference sequence). Trimming pared 1 base from V and 4 bases from J, leaving 12 bases between. In DNA, the CDR3 is TGTGCCAGTAGTATAGGAAATAGTTTCCCAGATACGCAGTATTTT. It yields the protein CASSIGNSFPDTQYF.

This chain links TRBV7-3 with TRBJ1-2, with D perhaps matching TRBD1 (5 bases). The CDR3 totals 16 residues. The ends were cut back, 2 bases at V and 3 bases at J, with 16 bases in the middle. The germline V gene encodes CDR1 SGHTA and CDR2 FQGTGA. The CDR3 nucleotides are TGTGCCAGCAGCTTATTTCCTGGGGCAGGCCACTATGGCTACACCTTC. This translates into CASSLFPGAGHYGYTF.

The rearrangement joins TRBV5-1 to TRBJ2-5; no definite D call. The CDR3 has 13 residues. From germline, CDR1 is SGHRS and CDR2 YFSETQ. V was cut by 4 bases and J by 0 bases, with 7 bases left in between. CDR3 loop: CASSPEYQETQYF. The CDR3 DNA is TGCGCCAGCAGCCCGGAGTACCAAGAGACCCAGTACTTC.

The J gene is TRBJ2-7, the V gene TRBV10-3, with D perhaps TRBD1 (6 bases). The ends were cut back, 5 bases at V and 5 bases at J, with 13 bases in the middle. CDR3 length: 13 residues. Per the germline V gene, CDR1 is ENHRY and CDR2 is SYGVKD. CDR3 sequence (DNA): TGTGCCATCAGTCGGGGACAAACCGACGAGCAGTACTTC. Its translation: CAISRGQTDEQYF.

The V gene is TRBV9, the J gene TRBJ1-1; D is unclear. The CDR3 sequence is 18 residues long. The V end lost 1 base, the J end lost 2 bases, and 21 bases lay between the germline ends. Germline values: CDR1 SGDLS, CDR2 YYNGEE. The CDR3 reads CASSVRSGQTEINTEAFF. CDR3 coding DNA: TGTGCCAGCAGCGTACGGTCCGGTCAAACGGAGATAAACACTGAAGCTTTCTTT. The full variable domain, its missing parts supplied by reference TRBV9 and TRBJ1-1, is DSGVTQTPKHLITATGQRVTLRCSPRSGDLSVYWYQQSLDQGLQFLIQYYNGEERAKGNILERFSAQQFPDLHSELNLSSLELGDSALYFCASSVRSGQTEINTEAFFGQGTRLTVV.

V and J are TRBV6-2 or TRBV6-3 and TRBJ1-3; D call uncertain. The germline V gene encodes CDR1 MNHEY and CDR2 SVGEGT. Trimming pared 0 bases from V and 7 bases from J, leaving 10 bases between. The CDR3 has 14 amino acids. As DNA, the CDR3 is TGTGCCAGCAGTTACTCTCTACGGCGGAACACCATATATTTT. It specifies CASSYSLRRNTIYF.

J is TRBJ2-2 and V is TRBV5-6; 15 nucleotides align to TRBD2. The CDR3 has 18 residues. Germline lookup yields CDR1 SGHDT and CDR2 YYEEEE. J was trimmed by 5 bases and V by 4 bases; bases with no gene match: 9. The CDR3 here is CASSGWTSGGARTGELFF. The CDR3 nucleotides are TGTGCCAGCAGCGGATGGACTAGCGGGGGGGCGAGGACCGGGGAGCTGTTTTTT.

The chain recombines TRBV6-5 with TRBJ2-7; TRBD1 agrees at 9 bases. This CDR3 has 15 residues. Germline lookup yields CDR1 MNHEY and CDR2 SVGAGI. Trimming cost V 5 bases and J 4 bases; bases outside gene matches: 9. This CDR3 reads CASSPAGQGFYEQYF. The CDR3 nucleotides read TGTGCCAGCAGTCCCGCGGGACAGGGTTTTTACGAGCAGTACTTC.

The chain has TRBV3-1 (or the pseudogene TRBV3-2) and TRBJ2-1; unclear D gene. Looked up from germline, CDR1 is LGHDT and CDR2 is YNNKEL (reference sequence). The V end lost 4 bases, the J end lost 10 bases, and 11 bases lay between the germline ends. The CDR3 loop spans 12 amino acids. The CDR3 DNA follows: TGTGCCAGCAGCCGAGTTCCCTCCGAGCAGTTCTTC. Amino acid sequence: CASSRVPSEQFF.

The chain joins TRBV24-1 to TRBJ2-2; 8 bases line up with TRBD1. This CDR3 contains 16 residues. Germline-derived CDR1 and CDR2 are KGHDR and SFDVKD. V was clipped by 3 bases and J by 1 base; unmatched bases: 3. As DNA, the CDR3 is TGTGCCACCAGTGATGCCGGGACAGGGAACACCGGGGAGCTGTTTTTT. It yields the protein CATSDAGTGNTGELFF.

The V call is TRBV7-2, the J call TRBJ2-5; D might be TRBD2 (7 bases). There are 14 residues in the CDR3. The germline gives CDR1 SGHTA, CDR2 FQGNSA. Trimming shortened V by 4 bases and J by 5 bases, and 14 bases separated the two germline ends. CDR3 loop: CASSSTRGLETQYF. DNA for the CDR3: TGTGCCAGCAGCTCGACGCGGGGGCTGGAGACCCAGTACTTC.

This clone appeared a single time. The chain couples TRBV7-2 to TRBJ2-6, with 12 bases aligning to TRBD2. The CDR3 runs 18 residues. The germline V gene encodes CDR1 SGHTA and CDR2 FQGNSA. V was clipped by 2 bases and J by 4 bases; unmatched bases: 6. The CDR3 sequence: CASSLNRLAGEGANVLTF. The CDR3 region has the DNA TGTGCCAGCAGCTTAAACCGACTAGCGGGAGAAGGGGCCAACGTCCTGACTTTC.

CDR3 sequence: CASSLLRSGATEAFF. The CDR3 coding sequence is TGTGCCAGCAGCTTATTACGTTCAGGGGCCACTGAAGCTTTCTTT. The chain has TRBV11-2 and TRBJ1-1; D perhaps matches TRBD1 (6 bases). There are 15 residues in the CDR3. Trimming left V 2 bases short and J 4 bases short, with 14 bases between. Germline V gene data show CDR1 as SGHAT and CDR2 as FQNNGV.

This chain links TRBV29-1 with TRBJ1-1, with D maybe TRBD1 (6 bases). CDR3 length: 12 amino acids. With 6 bases removed from V and 1 base from J, the gap between germline ends came to 9 bases. CDR1 and CDR2 (germline): SQVTM, ANQGSEA. CDR3 sequence reads: CSVGQTNTEAFF. The CDR3 bases are TGCAGCGTAGGACAGACGAACACTGAAGCTTTCTTT.

For the CDR3, the DNA is TGTGCCAGCAGCTTGGCCAGGAAGAACACTGAAGCTTTCTTT. Translation gives CASSLARKNTEAFF. The chain uses TRBV5-6 and TRBJ1-1; the D is unclear. Trimming removed 0 bases from V and 1 base from J, with 7 bases in between. Germline assignment: CDR1 SGHDT and CDR2 YYEEEE. The CDR3 is 14 amino acids.

This rearrangement joins TRBV6-2 or TRBV6-3 to TRBJ1-1; D perhaps matches TRBD1 (6 bases). V dropped 0 bases and J dropped 0 bases, with 17 bases sitting between them. The germline CDR1 and CDR2 sequences are MNHEY and SVGEGT. This CDR3 is 18 amino acids long. CDR3 sequence reads: CASSYSRGAKKLNTEAFF. Here the CDR3 DNA reads TGTGCCAGCAGTTACTCGAGGGGGGCGAAAAAGTTGAACACTGAAGCTTTCTTT.

The chain is built from TRBV5-6 and TRBJ1-1; D unresolved. The ends were cut back, 5 bases at V and 2 bases at J, with 7 bases in the middle. The CDR3 contains 12 residues. CDR1 SGHDT and CDR2 YYEEEE come from the germline V gene. The CDR3 nucleotides are TGTGCCAGCAGTACACCTAACACTGAAGCTTTCTTT. Translation: CASSTPNTEAFF.

The genes are TRBV7-9 and TRBJ2-3; TRBD2 agrees at 8 bases. There are 16 residues in the CDR3. V shed 1 base, J shed 2 bases, and the junction held 5 bases outside the gene matches. CDR1 is SEHNR and CDR2 is FQNEAQ in the germline V gene (reference sequence). DNA for the CDR3: TGTGCCAGCAGCTTAGGAGGGACTAGGCTCACAGATACGCAGTATTTT. This sequence encodes CASSLGGTRLTDTQYF.

The rearrangement uses TRBV19 and TRBJ2-5; 10 nucleotides line up with TRBD1. The germline CDR1 and CDR2 sequences are LNHDA and SQIVND (reference sequence). CDR3 length: 13 amino acids. J was trimmed by 4 bases and V by 4 bases; bases with no gene match: 0. CDR3 nucleotide sequence: TGTGCCAGTAGTAGGGACAGGGGAGAGACCCAGTACTTC. As protein: CASSRDRGETQYF.

The chain links TRBV5-8 to TRBJ2-5; 14 bases agree with TRBD2. CDR3 length: 16 residues. The V and J ends lost 4 bases and 5 bases, in that order; junction bases with no gene match: 7. The germline V gene has CDR1 SGHTS and CDR2 YDEGEE. For the CDR3, the DNA is TGTGCCAGCAGCCGCGGACTAGCGGGGGGTTTGGAGACCCAGTACTTC. It encodes CASSRGLAGGLETQYF.

The rearrangement links TRBV5-5 to TRBJ2-7, with TRBD2 matching over 7 bases. The CDR3 runs 15 residues. The V gene's germline CDR1 is SGHKS and CDR2 YYEKEE (reference sequence). The J segment lost 6 bases and the V segment lost 2 bases, leaving 11 bases of the junction unmatched. The CDR3 coding sequence is TGTGCCAGCAGCTTCGGTCCGTCTTCGGGGGGCGAGCAGTACTTC. Translation gives CASSFGPSSGGEQYF.